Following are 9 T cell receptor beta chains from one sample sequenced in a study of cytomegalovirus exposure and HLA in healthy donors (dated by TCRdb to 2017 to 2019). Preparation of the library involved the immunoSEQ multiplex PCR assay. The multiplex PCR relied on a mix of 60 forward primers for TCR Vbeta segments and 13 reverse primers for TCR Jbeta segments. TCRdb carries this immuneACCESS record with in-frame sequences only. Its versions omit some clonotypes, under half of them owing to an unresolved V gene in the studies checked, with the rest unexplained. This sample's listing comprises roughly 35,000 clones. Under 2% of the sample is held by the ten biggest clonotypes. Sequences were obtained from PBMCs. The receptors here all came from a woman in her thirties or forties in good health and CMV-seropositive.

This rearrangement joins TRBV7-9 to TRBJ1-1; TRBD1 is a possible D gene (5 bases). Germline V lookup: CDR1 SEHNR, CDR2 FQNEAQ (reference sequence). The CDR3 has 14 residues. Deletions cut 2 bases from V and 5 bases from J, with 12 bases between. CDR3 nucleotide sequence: TGTGCCAGCAGCTTATACGGGGGAGGGACTGAAGCTTTCTTT. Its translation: CASSLYGGGTEAFF.

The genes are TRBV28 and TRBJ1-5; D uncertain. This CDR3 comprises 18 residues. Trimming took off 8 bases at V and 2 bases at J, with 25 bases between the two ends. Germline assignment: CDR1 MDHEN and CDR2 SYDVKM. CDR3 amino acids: CASRLLKEPNGGNQPQHF. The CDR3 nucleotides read TGTGCCAGCCGCCTCCTCAAGGAGCCTAACGGGGGCAATCAGCCCCAGCATTTT.

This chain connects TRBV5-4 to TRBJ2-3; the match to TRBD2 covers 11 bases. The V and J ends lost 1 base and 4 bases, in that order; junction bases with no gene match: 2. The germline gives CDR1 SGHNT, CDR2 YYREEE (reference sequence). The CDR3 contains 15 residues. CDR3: CASSLTSGSSDTQYF. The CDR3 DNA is TGTGCCAGCAGCTTGACTAGCGGGAGTTCAGATACGCAGTATTTT.

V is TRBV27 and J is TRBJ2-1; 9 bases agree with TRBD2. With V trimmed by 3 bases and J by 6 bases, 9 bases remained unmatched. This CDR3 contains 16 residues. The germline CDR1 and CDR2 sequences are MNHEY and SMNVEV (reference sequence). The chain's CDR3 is CASSFLGLATGNEQFF. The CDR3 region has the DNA TGTGCCAGCAGTTTCCTCGGACTAGCGACGGGCAATGAGCAGTTCTTC.

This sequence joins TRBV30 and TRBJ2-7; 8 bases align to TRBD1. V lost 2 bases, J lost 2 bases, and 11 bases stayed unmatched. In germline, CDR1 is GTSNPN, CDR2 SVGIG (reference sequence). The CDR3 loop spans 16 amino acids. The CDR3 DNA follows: TGTGCCTGGAGTCCTAATGACCGGACAGGGCCCTACGAGCAGTACTTC. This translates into CAWSPNDRTGPYEQYF.

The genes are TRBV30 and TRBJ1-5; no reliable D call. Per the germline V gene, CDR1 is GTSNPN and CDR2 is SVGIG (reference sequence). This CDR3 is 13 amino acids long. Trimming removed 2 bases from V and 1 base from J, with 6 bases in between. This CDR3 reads CAWSTQSNQPQHF. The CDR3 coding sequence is TGTGCCTGGAGTACACAAAGCAATCAGCCCCAGCATTTT.

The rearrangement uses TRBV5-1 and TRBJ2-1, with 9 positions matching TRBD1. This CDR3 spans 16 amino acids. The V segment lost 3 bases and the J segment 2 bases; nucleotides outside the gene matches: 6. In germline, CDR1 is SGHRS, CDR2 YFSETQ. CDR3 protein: CASSSQQGAAYNEQFF. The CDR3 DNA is TGCGCCAGCAGCTCCCAACAGGGGGCCGCCTACAATGAGCAGTTCTTC.

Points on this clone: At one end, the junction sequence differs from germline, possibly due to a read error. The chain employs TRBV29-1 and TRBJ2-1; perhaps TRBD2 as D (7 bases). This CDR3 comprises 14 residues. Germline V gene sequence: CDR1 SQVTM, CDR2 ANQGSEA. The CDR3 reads CSAEGGSSDNEQFF. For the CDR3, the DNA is TGCAGCGCAGAGGGGGGGAGCTCCGACAATGAGCAGTTCTTC.

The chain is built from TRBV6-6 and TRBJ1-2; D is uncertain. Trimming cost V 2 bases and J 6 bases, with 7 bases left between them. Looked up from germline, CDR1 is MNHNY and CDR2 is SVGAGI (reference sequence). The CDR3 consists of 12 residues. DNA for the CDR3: TGTGCCAGCAGTTACGTCCGTAATGGCTACACCTTC. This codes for CASSYVRNGYTF.